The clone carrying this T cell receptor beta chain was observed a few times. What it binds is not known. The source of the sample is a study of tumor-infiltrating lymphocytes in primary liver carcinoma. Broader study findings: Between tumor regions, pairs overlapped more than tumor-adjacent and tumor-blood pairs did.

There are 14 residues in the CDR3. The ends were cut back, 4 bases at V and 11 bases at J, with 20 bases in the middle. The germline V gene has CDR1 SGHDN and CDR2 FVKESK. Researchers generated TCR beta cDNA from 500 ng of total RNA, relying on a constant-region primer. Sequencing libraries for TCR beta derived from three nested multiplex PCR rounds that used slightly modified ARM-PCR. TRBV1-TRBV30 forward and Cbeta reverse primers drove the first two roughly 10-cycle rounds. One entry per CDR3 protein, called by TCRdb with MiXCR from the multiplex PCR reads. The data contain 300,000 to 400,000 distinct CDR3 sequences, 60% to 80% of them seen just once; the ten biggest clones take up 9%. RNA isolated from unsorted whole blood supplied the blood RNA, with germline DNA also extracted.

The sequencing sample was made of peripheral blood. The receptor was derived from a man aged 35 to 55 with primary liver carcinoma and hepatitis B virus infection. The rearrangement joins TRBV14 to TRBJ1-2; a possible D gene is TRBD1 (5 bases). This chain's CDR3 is CASSLNIGGSAYTF. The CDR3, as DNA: TGTGCCAGCAGCCTGAACATCGGGGGATCGGCTTACACCTTC.